A single sample gave rise to the 6 T cell receptor beta chains below, sequenced in a study of T-cell memory formation after mild COVID-19. One entry per CDR3 protein results from TCRdb running MiXCR on the 5' RACE reads. The data contain 210,000 or so distinct CDR3 sequences, under 12% of them singletons. Sequencing was carried out using PBMCs or a T cell subset sorted from them (not recorded which). These receptors all come from a man aged 18 to 35 who had mild COVID-19 (a few samples of this study predate the infection). Cell type and time point are not known.

This clonotype came up a few times. This chain connects TRBV12-3 or TRBV12-4 to TRBJ2-7; D is perhaps TRBD1 or TRBD2 (5 bases each). The CDR3 is 14 residues long. Between the trimmed V and J ends, which lost 6 bases and 9 bases, there was a span of 21 bases. CDR3 sequence reads: CASRSTYLLDRQYF. CDR3 nucleotides: TGTGCCAGCAGAAGTACCTATCTACTAGACAGGCAGTACTTC.

V usage is TRBV6-5 and J usage is TRBJ1-2; D is unresolved. The CDR3 runs 15 residues. V was clipped by 6 bases and J by 6 bases, with 20 bases between them. The germline CDR1 and CDR2 sequences are MNHEY and SVGAGI. Here the CDR3 reads CASRRLAGTIDGYTF. CDR3 DNA sequence: TGTGCCAGCAGGCGCCTGGCCGGCACGATCGATGGCTACACCTTC.

This clonotype occurred a few times. The V gene is TRBV7-2, the J gene TRBJ2-5, with no clear D. Germline V gene sequence: CDR1 SGHTA, CDR2 FQGNSA. CDR3 length equals 13 residues. V lost 3 bases and J lost 6, with 11 bases in between. As DNA, the CDR3 is TGTGCCAGCAGCTTGGCCAGGTCGAAGACCCAGTACTTC. It yields the protein CASSLARSKTQYF.

The chain recombines TRBV27 with TRBJ2-7; 9 bases are a match to TRBD1. With 5 bases clipped from V and 3 bases from J, the junction kept 11 bases outside the gene matches. The CDR3 runs 16 residues. Per germline, CDR1 MNHEY and CDR2 SMNVEV (reference sequence). CDR3 DNA sequence: TGTGCCAGCAGTCCATCCCCCGGGACAGGGTTCTACGAGCAGTACTTC. This gives the protein CASSPSPGTGFYEQYF.

The chain links TRBV7-9 to TRBJ2-5; D unclear. The CDR3 length is 13 residues. The germline V and J ends were trimmed by 0 bases and 4 bases, with 6 bases remaining between them. Germline lookup yields CDR1 SEHNR and CDR2 FQNEAQ (reference sequence). This CDR3 is CASSLAGPETQYF. The DNA of the CDR3 is TGTGCCAGCAGCTTAGCTGGCCCAGAGACCCAGTACTTC.

There are many counts of this clonotype. This sequence joins TRBV7-2 and TRBJ1-1; unclear D gene. CDR1 and CDR2 (germline): SGHTA, FQGNSA. Trimming left V 1 base short and J 0 bases short, with 12 bases between. The CDR3 is 16 residues long. The CDR3 DNA reads TGTGCCAGCAGCTTAGACAGAGCCCACATGAACACTGAAGCTTTCTTT. Its protein is CASSLDRAHMNTEAFF.